This is a list of T cell receptor beta chains from one sample in a study of response to subunit inactivated influenza vaccine. A single record per CDR3 protein comes from TCRdb applying MiXCR to the RT-PCR reads. Among hundreds of thousands of distinct CDR3 sequences, less than 8% were seen once, and the ten largest hold approximately 13%. The source was PBMCs from blood, collected about 23 months after vaccination. The source is a man aged 50 to 75 who received an inactivated influenza vaccine. CDR3s include the opening cysteine and the closing phenylalanine or tryptophan. The D gene is left open where the match is weak. Size tells how often a clone was seen (once, few, many) or the class of an expanded clone, and some rows leave it out.

V gene	clone size	J gene	D gene	CDR3 DNA	CDR3 protein
TRBV30	few	TRBJ1-5	NA	TGTGCCTGGAGTGCACAGCCTAATCAGCCCCAGCATTTT	CAWSAQPNQPQHF
TRBV20-1	few	TRBJ2-3	TRBD1	TGCAGTGCCGATCCTCCAGGGGGCCGCGCAGATACGCAGTATTTT	CSADPPGGRADTQYF
TRBV6-1	NA	TRBJ1-2	NA	TGTGCCAGCAAAAAAGTGGCCCTAGTGGACAGCTATGGCTACACCTTC	CASKKVALVDSYGYTF
TRBV7-2	few	TRBJ2-5	TRBD1	TGTGCCAGCAGCTCCGAGGGACAGGGACAAGAGACCCAGTACTTC	CASSSEGQGQETQYF
TRBV7-9	many	TRBJ2-7	NA	TGTGCCAGCAGCCCCAGGGGGGGGAAAAGCTACGAGCAGTACTTC	CASSPRGGKSYEQYF
TRBV5-1	NA	TRBJ2-5	TRBD2	TGCGCCAGCAGCATGGTGGGGACTAGCTTAAAGGGGACCCAGTACTTC	CASSMVGTSLKGTQYF
TRBV5-5	NA	TRBJ2-2	NA	TGTGCCAGCAGCTTTTTCCAGGGATCGCTGAGGGAGCTGTTTTTT	CASSFFQGSLRELFF
TRBV29-1	NA	TRBJ2-1	NA	TGCAGCGTTGAAGTATCGTCCAGAAATGAGCAGTTCTTC	CSVEVSSRNEQFF
TRBV18	many	TRBJ1-1	NA	TGTGCCAGCTCAGTTGGTTGGACAGAGAACACTGAAGCTTTCTTT	CASSVGWTENTEAFF
TRBV20-1	few	TRBJ2-7	NA	TGCAGTGCTGCCCCTCCGGGACTTTCGAACTACGAGCAGTACTTC	CSAAPPGLSNYEQYF
TRBV29-1	many	TRBJ2-5	TRBD1	TGCAGCGTGGCGGGACAGGTGGTAGGGACCCAGTACTTC	CSVAGQVVGTQYF
TRBV10-2	NA	TRBJ2-7	NA	TGCGCCAGCAGTGAGGGGCCAGCGTACGAGCAGTACTTC	CASSEGPAYEQYF
TRBV27	many	TRBJ2-3	NA	TGTGCCAGCAGTTTCTATGACACTCGCACAGATACGCAGTATTTT	CASSFYDTRTDTQYF
TRBV20-1	many	TRBJ2-3	NA	TGCAGTGCTAGGGAGGGGGGGGTAGGCGATACGCAGTATTTT	CSAREGGVGDTQYF
TRBV5-1	many	TRBJ2-2	NA	TGCGCCAGCAGCTTGGTTGCGGGGGCGAACGGGGAGCTGTTTTTT	CASSLVAGANGELFF
TRBV7-9	NA	TRBJ1-1	TRBD1	TGTGCCAGCAGCGCTGAATTGACAGGGCTGGGTACTGAAGCTTTCTTT	CASSAELTGLGTEAFF
TRBV6-1	many	TRBJ1-2	NA	TGTGCCAGCAGTGAAAGGGGCTATGGCTACACCTTC	CASSERGYGYTF
TRBV6-2/TRBV6-3	NA	TRBJ2-3	TRBD2	TGTGCCAGCAGGACACCGAGGACTAGCGGGAGCCCAGATACGCAGTATTTT	CASRTPRTSGSPDTQYF
TRBV5-1	many	TRBJ2-2	TRBD1	TGCGCCAGCAGCCCGGGGACAGGGGGCGCGACCGGGGAGCTGTTTTTT	CASSPGTGGATGELFF
TRBV4-3	NA	TRBJ2-1	NA	TGCGCCAGCAGCCACGACTTATACGTGTTCGGTGAGCAGTTCTTC	CASSHDLYVFGEQFF
TRBV2	NA	TRBJ2-7	TRBD1	TGTGCCAGCAGGAGGGACAGGGGCGAGCAGTACTTC	CASRRDRGEQYF
TRBV6-1	few	TRBJ2-3	NA	TGTGCCAGCCGGGAACCCGATAGGGGCCCCGCAGATACGCAGTATTTT	CASREPDRGPADTQYF
TRBV20-1	many	TRBJ1-1	NA	TGCAGTGCTAGACTTGGTAAAGTGGCTTTCTTT	CSARLGKVAFF
TRBV7-2	NA	TRBJ1-5	NA	TGTGCCAGCAGCTTAGTGGGGTATTCGGATCAGCCCCAGCATTTT	CASSLVGYSDQPQHF
TRBV4-3	NA	TRBJ1-2	NA	TGCGCCAGCAGCCCCCTACCCGGACAGACTAACTATGGCTACACCTTC	CASSPLPGQTNYGYTF
TRBV5-1	many	TRBJ2-4	NA	TGCGCCAGCAGCTTGGTTCCAGACGAGGCGGCCAAAAACATTCAGTACTTC	CASSLVPDEAAKNIQYF
TRBV2	NA	TRBJ2-5	TRBD2	TGTGCCAGCAGTGGGCGGGGGGGGAAAGAGACCCAGTACTTC	CASSGRGGKETQYF
TRBV5-1	NA	TRBJ2-5	NA	TGCGCCAGCAGCTTGACCAACTGGGTAAAAGAGACCCAGTACTTC	CASSLTNWVKETQYF
TRBV28	few	TRBJ2-5	TRBD2	TGTGCCAGCAGTTTCACGAGCGGGAGGGACCAAGAGACCCAGTACTTC	CASSFTSGRDQETQYF
TRBV7-6	few	TRBJ2-7	NA	TGTGCCAGCAGCGAAGGCCTCCAGGGGAGCCTCTACGAGCAGTACTTC	CASSEGLQGSLYEQYF
TRBV27	many	TRBJ2-7	NA	TGTGCCAGCAGTGAAGGCACCTCCCACGAGCAGTACTTC	CASSEGTSHEQYF
TRBV12-3/TRBV12-4	few	TRBJ2-2	TRBD2	TGTGCCAGCAGTTTTGTCCGGGGGGTGGCCGGGGAGCTGTTTTTT	CASSFVRGVAGELFF
TRBV28	few	TRBJ2-7	TRBD2	TGTGCCAGCAGTTTGGCTAGCGGGACTAGGTACTTC	CASSLASGTRYF
TRBV5-1	many	TRBJ2-3	NA	TGCGCCAGCAGCTTGCTTGGCGCCCGCACAGATACGCAGTATTTT	CASSLLGARTDTQYF
TRBV5-1	many	TRBJ2-3	NA	TGCGCCAGCAGTTTAAGGACGGGCACAGATACGCAGTATTTT	CASSLRTGTDTQYF
TRBV7-9	NA	TRBJ2-5	NA	TGTGCCAGCAGCTTAGAATGGGGGATACAAGAGACCCAGTACTTC	CASSLEWGIQETQYF
TRBV5-4	many	TRBJ2-5	NA	TGTGCCAGCAGCTTTTCGGGATCGGAGACCCAGTACTTC	CASSFSGSETQYF
TRBV4-3	few	TRBJ2-5	NA	TGCGCCAGCAGCCAAGATGCGGCAGGGACCCTGCAAGAGACCCAGTACTTC	CASSQDAAGTLQETQYF
TRBV4-2	many	TRBJ1-6	NA	TGTGCCAGCAGCCAAGAGGCCGGGACATCCTATAATTCACCCCTCCACTTT	CASSQEAGTSYNSPLHF
TRBV4-3	many	TRBJ2-7	NA	TGCGCCAGCAGCCCCGGAGTGGTACTGGGTGGCGTCTCCTCCTACGAGCAGTACTTC	CASSPGVVLGGVSSYEQYF
TRBV5-1	NA	TRBJ1-2	NA	TGCGCCAGCAGCCCCCCGGCAGACAACTATGGCTACACCTTC	CASSPPADNYGYTF
TRBV6-5	few	TRBJ2-7	TRBD2	TGTGCCAGCAGTTACTCAGCGGGAGGAGCTTACGAGCAGTACTTC	CASSYSAGGAYEQYF
TRBV20-1	NA	TRBJ2-7	TRBD2	TGCTGTGCTAGAGGACTAGCGGGTATTATCTCCTACGAGCAGTACTTC	CCARGLAGIISYEQYF
TRBV6-6	NA	TRBJ2-1	NA	TGTGCCAGCAATTATCCACAGAACAATGAGCAGTTCTTC	CASNYPQNNEQFF
TRBV7-9	many	TRBJ1-6	NA	TGTGCCAGCAGCGCATATAATTCACCCCTCCACTTT	CASSAYNSPLHF
TRBV28	NA	TRBJ2-2	TRBD2	TGTGCCAGCCAGCGGAGCGGGGGGAACACCGGGGAGCTGTTTTTT	CASQRSGGNTGELFF